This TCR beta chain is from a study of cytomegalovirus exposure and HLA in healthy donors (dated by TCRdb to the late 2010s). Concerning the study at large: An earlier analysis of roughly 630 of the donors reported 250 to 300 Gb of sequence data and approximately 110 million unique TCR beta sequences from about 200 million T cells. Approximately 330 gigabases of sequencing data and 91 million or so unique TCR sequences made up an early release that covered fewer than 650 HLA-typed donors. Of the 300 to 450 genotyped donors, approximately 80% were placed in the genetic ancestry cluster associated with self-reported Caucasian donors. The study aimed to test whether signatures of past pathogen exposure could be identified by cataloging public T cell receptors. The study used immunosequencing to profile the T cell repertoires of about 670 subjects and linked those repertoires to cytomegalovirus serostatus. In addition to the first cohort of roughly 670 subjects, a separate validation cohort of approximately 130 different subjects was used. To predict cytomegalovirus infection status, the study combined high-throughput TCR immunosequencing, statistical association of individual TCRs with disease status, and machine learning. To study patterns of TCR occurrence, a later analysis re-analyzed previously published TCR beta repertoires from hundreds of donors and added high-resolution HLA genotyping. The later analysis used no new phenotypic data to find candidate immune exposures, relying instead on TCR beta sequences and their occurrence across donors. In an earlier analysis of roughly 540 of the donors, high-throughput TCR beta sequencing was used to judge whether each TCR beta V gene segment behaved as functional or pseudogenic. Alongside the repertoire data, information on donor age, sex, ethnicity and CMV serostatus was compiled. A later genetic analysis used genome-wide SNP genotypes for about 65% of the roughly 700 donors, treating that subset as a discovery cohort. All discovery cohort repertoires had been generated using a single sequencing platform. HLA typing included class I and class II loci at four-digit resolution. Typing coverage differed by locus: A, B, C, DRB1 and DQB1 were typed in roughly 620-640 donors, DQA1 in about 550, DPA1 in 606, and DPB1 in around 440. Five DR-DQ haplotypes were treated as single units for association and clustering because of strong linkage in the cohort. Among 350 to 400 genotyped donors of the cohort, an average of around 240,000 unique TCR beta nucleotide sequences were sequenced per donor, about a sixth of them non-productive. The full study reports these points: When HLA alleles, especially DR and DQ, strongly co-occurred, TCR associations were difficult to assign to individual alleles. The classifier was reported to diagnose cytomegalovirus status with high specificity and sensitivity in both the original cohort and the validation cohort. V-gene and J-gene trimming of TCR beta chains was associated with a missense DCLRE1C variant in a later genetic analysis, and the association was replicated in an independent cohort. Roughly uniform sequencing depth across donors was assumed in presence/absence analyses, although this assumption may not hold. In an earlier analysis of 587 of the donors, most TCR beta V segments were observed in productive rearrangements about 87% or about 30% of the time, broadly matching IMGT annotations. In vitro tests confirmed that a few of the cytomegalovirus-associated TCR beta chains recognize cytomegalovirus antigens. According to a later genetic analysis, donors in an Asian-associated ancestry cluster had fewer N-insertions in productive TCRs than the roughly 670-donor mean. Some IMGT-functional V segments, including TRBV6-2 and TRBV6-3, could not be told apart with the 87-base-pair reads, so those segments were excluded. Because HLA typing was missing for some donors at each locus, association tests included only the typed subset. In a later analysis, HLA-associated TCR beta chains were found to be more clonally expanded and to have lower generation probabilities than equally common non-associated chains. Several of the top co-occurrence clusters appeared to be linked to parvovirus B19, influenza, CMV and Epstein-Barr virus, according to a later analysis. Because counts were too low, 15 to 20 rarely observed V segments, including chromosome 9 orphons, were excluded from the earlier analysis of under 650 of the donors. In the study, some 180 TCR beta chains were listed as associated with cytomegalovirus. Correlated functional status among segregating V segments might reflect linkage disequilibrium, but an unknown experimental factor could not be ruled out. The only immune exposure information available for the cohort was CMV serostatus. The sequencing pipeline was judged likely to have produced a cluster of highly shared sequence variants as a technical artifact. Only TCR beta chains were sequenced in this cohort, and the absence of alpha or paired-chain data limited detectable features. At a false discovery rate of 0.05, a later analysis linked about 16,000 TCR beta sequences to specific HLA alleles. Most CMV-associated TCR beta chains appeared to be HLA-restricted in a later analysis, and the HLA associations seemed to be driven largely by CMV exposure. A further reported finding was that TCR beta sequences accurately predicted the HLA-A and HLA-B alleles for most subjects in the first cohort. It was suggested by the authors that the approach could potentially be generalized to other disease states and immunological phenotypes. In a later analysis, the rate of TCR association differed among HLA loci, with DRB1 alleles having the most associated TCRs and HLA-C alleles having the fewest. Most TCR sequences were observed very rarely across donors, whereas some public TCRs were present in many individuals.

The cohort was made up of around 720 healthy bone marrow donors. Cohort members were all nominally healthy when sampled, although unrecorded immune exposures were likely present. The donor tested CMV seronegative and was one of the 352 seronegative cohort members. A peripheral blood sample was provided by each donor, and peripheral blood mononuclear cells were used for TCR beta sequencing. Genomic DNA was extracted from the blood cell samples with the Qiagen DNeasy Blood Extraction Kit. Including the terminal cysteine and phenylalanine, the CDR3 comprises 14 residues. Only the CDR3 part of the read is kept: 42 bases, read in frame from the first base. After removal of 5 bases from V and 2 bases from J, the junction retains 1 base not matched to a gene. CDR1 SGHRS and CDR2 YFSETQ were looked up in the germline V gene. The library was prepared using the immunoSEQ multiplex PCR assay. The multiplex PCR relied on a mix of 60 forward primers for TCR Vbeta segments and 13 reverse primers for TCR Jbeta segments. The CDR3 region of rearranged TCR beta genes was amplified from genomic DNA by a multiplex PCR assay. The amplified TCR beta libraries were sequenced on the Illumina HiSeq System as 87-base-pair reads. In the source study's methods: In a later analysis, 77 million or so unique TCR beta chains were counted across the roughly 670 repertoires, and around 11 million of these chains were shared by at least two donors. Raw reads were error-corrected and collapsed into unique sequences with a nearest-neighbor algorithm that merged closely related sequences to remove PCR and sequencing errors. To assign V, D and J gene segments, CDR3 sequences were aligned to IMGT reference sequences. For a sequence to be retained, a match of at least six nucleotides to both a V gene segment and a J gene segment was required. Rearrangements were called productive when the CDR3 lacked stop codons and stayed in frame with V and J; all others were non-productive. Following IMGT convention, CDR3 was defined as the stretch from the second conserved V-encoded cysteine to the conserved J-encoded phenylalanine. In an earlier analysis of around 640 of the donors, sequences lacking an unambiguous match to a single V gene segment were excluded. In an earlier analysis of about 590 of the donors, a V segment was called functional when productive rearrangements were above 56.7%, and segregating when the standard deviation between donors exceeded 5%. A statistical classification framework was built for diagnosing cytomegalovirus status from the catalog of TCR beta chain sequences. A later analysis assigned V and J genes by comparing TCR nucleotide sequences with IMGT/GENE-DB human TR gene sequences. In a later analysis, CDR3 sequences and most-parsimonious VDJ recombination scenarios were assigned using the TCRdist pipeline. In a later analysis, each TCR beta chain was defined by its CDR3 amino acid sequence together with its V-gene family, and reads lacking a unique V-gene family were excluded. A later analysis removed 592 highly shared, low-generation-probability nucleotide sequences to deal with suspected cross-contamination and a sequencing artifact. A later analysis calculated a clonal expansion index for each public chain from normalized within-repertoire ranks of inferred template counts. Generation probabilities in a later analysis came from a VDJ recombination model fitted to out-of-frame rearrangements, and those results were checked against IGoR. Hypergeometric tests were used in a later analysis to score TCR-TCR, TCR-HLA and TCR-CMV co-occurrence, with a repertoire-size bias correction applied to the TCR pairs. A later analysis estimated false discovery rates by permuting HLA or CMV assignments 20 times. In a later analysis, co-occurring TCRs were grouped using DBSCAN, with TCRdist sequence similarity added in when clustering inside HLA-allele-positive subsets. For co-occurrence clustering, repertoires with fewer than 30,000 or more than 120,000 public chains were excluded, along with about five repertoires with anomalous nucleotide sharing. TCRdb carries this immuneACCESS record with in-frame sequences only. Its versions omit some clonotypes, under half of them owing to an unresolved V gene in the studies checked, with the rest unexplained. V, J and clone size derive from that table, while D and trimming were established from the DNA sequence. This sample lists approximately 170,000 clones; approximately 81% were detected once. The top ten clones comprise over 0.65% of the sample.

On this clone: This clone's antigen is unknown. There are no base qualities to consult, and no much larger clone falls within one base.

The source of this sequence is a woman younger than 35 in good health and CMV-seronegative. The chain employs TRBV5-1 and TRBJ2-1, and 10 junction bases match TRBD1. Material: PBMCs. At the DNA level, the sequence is TGCGCCAGCAGTGGGACAGGGGCCTACAATGAGCAGTTCTTC. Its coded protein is CASSGTGAYNEQFF.